The rows below give T cell receptor beta chains drawn from one sample of a study of blood T cells in healthy people across ages. MiXCR was run by TCRdb on the 5' RACE reads, yielding one entry per CDR3 protein. The data show about 640,000 distinct CDR3 sequences, approximately 40% seen once. The material sequenced was blood. These TCRs come from an elderly man in good health. The CDR3 runs from the conserved cysteine through the conserved F or W. The D gene is left open where the match is weak.

TRBJ2-1	TRBD2	TRBV20-1	CSARDRGEAYNEQFF
TRBJ2-7	TRBD1	TRBV10-3	CAIRTGTGTYEQYF
TRBJ1-5	NA	TRBV6-6	CASSYSDAGNQPQHF
TRBJ2-7	NA	TRBV6-1	CASSVLPQRSYEQYF
TRBJ2-2	TRBD1	TRBV12-5	CASGGRQGMYTGELFF
TRBJ2-6	NA	TRBV27	CASSFLPTSSGANVLTF
TRBJ1-2	NA	TRBV6-1	CASGAPPVFMYGYTF
TRBJ2-4	NA	TRBV20-1	CSARASRLNIQYF
TRBJ2-5	NA	TRBV9	CASSPRGVERRGETQYF
TRBJ2-3	TRBD2	TRBV6-5	CASSYSPAGGGGPPSTDTQYF
TRBJ2-1	NA	TRBV20-1	CSASTALLEGAYNEQFF
TRBJ2-3	NA	TRBV14	CASSPMLPADTQYF
TRBJ1-2	NA	TRBV29-1	CSGGSYYGYTF
NA	TRBD2	TRBV27	CASRNSGTSGSHEQYF
TRBJ2-3	TRBD2	TRBV7-9	CASSPNSGTKTDTQYF
TRBJ1-2	NA	TRBV20-1	CSASESGMRNSYTF
TRBJ1-5	NA	TRBV7-2	CASSLGASNQPQHF
NA	NA	TRBV6-5	CASSGGPGSEQYF
TRBJ2-1	TRBD2	TRBV9	CASSVGSSGRELQETQFF
TRBJ2-3	TRBD2	TRBV6-2/TRBV6-3	CASSKLATDTQYF
TRBJ2-1	TRBD1	TRBV11-3	CASSRGTGINNEQFF
TRBJ1-3	NA	TRBV4-2	CASSQDGTRRAGNTIYF
TRBJ2-1	TRBD2	TRBV20-1	CSAGGRASGRGPEQFF
TRBJ2-5	TRBD1	TRBV2	CASLRDSDYNEQYF
TRBJ2-7	NA	TRBV9	CASSVAPTRESEQYF
TRBJ2-3	TRBD2	TRBV3-1	CASSPWSGSSSDTQYF
TRBJ2-7	NA	TRBV29-1	CSVASRSSYEQYF
TRBJ2-1	NA	TRBV29-1	CSVGRGQGAGGVYNEQFF
NA	TRBD2	TRBV20-1	CSARDLSGGAGKNIQYF
TRBJ1-2	NA	TRBV4-3	CASSQGPLTIASTSGYTF
TRBJ2-7	TRBD1	TRBV4-3	CASSQDRGPLNEQYF
TRBJ2-3	NA	TRBV7-9	CASATGTDTQYF
NA	NA	TRBV12-3/TRBV12-4	CASSVNGQGETQYF
TRBJ1-4	NA	TRBV5-1	CASSLATPNEKLFF
TRBJ2-5	TRBD1	TRBV7-3	CASSLNPRDREETQYF
TRBJ2-5	NA	TRBV29-1	CSVELGYGETQYF
TRBJ2-5	TRBD2	TRBV7-2	CASSLRRAGVRETQYF
TRBJ1-5	TRBD1	TRBV7-2	CASSKGQTSNQPQHF
TRBJ2-3	NA	TRBV20-1	CSARWIRTSTDTQYF
TRBJ1-1	NA	TRBV29-1	CSVEDPGTEAFF
TRBJ2-1	TRBD1	TRBV6-2/TRBV6-3	CASTRQGPYNEQFF
TRBJ1-5	NA	TRBV2	CASSERGLGNQPQHF
TRBJ2-1	TRBD1	TRBV11-2	CASRQDRRYNEQFF
NA	TRBD1	TRBV7-2	CASSFTGTGRLSEQYF
TRBJ2-7	NA	TRBV20-1	CSARDTYEQYF